This T cell receptor (beta chain) was captured in a study of blood T cell repertoires in COVID-19. Germline assignment: CDR1 SEHNR and CDR2 FQNEAQ (reference sequence). The CDR3 length is 16 residues. Trimming took 3 bases from V and 0 from J; bases not matched to a gene: 5. This clone came up once. Original methodology: For nucleated cells, counts were estimated from reference gene primer amplification. TCRdb's copy holds only in-frame clones and misses some; the assay was immunoSEQ multiplex PCR. V and J calls and clone size follow that table, whereas D and trimming were derived from the DNA. The repertoire holds approximately 51,000 clones, over 75% seen once, with approximately 15% in the top ten.

What was sequenced was peripheral blood. This chain links TRBV7-9 with TRBJ1-2; 9 bases map to TRBD1. This clonotype was obtained from a human donor in a cohort sampled during active COVID-19. This CDR3 is CASSFYGTGTNYGYTF. Written as DNA, the CDR3 is TGTGCCAGCAGCTTCTACGGGACAGGGACTAACTATGGCTACACCTTC.